The 20 T cell receptor beta chains below were found in one sample sequenced in a study of shared T cell receptors in the human thymus. Sequenced by immunoSEQ multiplex PCR; TCRdb stores in-frame clones only, minus some. This sample has over 65,000 clones, with about 95% found just once. The sequenced sample was thymocytes. Receptors originate from a human donor.

The chain has TRBV7-9 and TRBJ1-2, with D unclear. Germline loops: CDR1 SEHNR, CDR2 FQNEAQ (reference sequence). The CDR3 spans 13 residues. V was cut by 1 base and J by 6 bases, with 9 bases left in between. CDR3 region: CASSLGIRHGYTF. DNA for the CDR3: TGTGCCAGCAGCTTAGGCATCAGACATGGCTACACCTTC.

V usage is TRBV6-6 and J usage is TRBJ1-1; D is uncertain. The CDR3 is 14 amino acids. The germline gives CDR1 MNHNY, CDR2 SVGAGI (reference sequence). Trimming shortened V by 0 bases and J by 8 bases, and 13 bases separated the two germline ends. This CDR3 is CASSYSKSAVEAFF. The CDR3 DNA sequence: TGTGCCAGCAGTTACTCGAAGTCCGCTGTAGAAGCTTTCTTT.

The chain employs TRBV15 and TRBJ2-7; 13 bases fit TRBD2. Germline lookup yields CDR1 LNHNV and CDR2 YYDKDF (reference sequence). This CDR3 region has 16 residues. V was clipped by 3 bases and J by 2 bases; unmatched bases: 4. CDR3 sequence (DNA): TGTGCCACCAGCAGGGGACTAGCGGGGATCCCCTACGAGCAGTACTTC. This sequence encodes CATSRGLAGIPYEQYF.

The chain links TRBV28 to TRBJ1-1; a possible D gene is TRBD1 (5 bases). CDR1 MDHEN and CDR2 SYDVKM come from the germline V gene. The CDR3 loop spans 17 amino acids. V was trimmed by 3 bases and J by 0 bases, leaving 17 bases between them. The CDR3 nucleotides read TGTGCCAGCAGTTTTAGGGGAGAAGGGCTGATGAACACTGAAGCTTTCTTT. This codes for CASSFRGEGLMNTEAFF. The entire variable domain, with the rest obtained from reference TRBV28 and TRBJ1-1, is as follows: DVKVTQSSRYLVKRTGEKVFLECVQDMDHENMFWYRQDPGLGLRLIYFSYDVKMKEKGDIPEGYSVSREKKERFSLILESASTNQTSMYLCASSFRGEGLMNTEAFFGQGTRLTVV.

This chain uses TRBV9 with TRBJ1-2; D may be TRBD1 (6 bases). CDR1 is SGDLS and CDR2 is YYNGEE in the germline V gene. Deletions cut 3 bases from V and 3 bases from J, with 15 bases between. The CDR3 has 15 amino acids. The CDR3 loop is CASSGAYRDYYGYTF. For the CDR3, the DNA is TGTGCCAGCAGCGGAGCCTACAGGGATTACTATGGCTACACCTTC.

This sequence joins TRBV19 and TRBJ1-5, with 12 bases aligning to TRBD1. The J segment lost 2 bases and the V segment lost 7 bases, leaving 15 bases of the junction unmatched. This CDR3 contains 19 residues. In germline, CDR1 is LNHDA, CDR2 SQIVND (reference sequence). In DNA form, the CDR3 reads TGTGCCAGTAATTTCCACCGGGACAGGGGGCTTGGTGGCAATCAGCCCCAGCATTTT. Translated: CASNFHRDRGLGGNQPQHF.

CDR3 region: CASSVWEGQGDEQFF. In nucleotides, the CDR3 is TGTGCCAGCAGCGTATGGGAGGGTCAAGGCGATGAGCAGTTCTTC. The genes are TRBV9 and TRBJ2-1, with 7 nucleotides matching TRBD2. The germline V gene encodes CDR1 SGDLS and CDR2 YYNGEE. There are 15 residues in the CDR3. V was pared by 1 base and J by 8 bases, with 9 bases of the junction left unmatched. The whole variable domain, filled in from reference TRBV9 and TRBJ2-1, reads DSGVTQTPKHLITATGQRVTLRCSPRSGDLSVYWYQQSLDQGLQFLIQYYNGEERAKGNILERFSAQQFPDLHSELNLSSLELGDSALYFCASSVWEGQGDEQFFGPGTRLTVL.

J is TRBJ2-1 and V is TRBV25-1; TRBD1 agrees at 8 bases. CDR1 MGHDK and CDR2 SYGVNS come from the germline V gene. V shed 5 bases, J shed 9 bases, and the junction held 18 bases outside the gene matches. This CDR3 has 17 residues. In nucleotides, the CDR3 is TGTGCCAGCAGTCCCCCCTGGACAGGGAAGGTTGTGGGTGAGCAGTTCTTC. Its translation is CASSPPWTGKVVGEQFF.

This clone came up a few times. The rearrangement uses TRBV5-4 and TRBJ1-4, with D perhaps matching TRBD1 (6 bases). V shed 1 base and J shed 7 bases, with 11 bases lying between them. CDR1 and CDR2 from the germline V gene are SGHNT and YYREEE (reference sequence). This CDR3 has 14 residues. CDR3 in DNA: TGTGCCAGCAGCTTGAGAGGGGGGGGTGAAAAACTGTTTTTT. Its translation is CASSLRGGGEKLFF.

The V and J genes are TRBV4-1 and TRBJ2-2; TRBD2 aligns across 12 bases. The CDR3 has 19 residues. In germline, CDR1 is MGHRA, CDR2 YSYEKL. V shed 3 bases and J 0 bases; nucleotides not matched to a gene: 8. CDR3 amino acids: CASSHIKLAGGPNTGELFF. CDR3 in DNA: TGCGCCAGCAGCCACATTAAACTAGCGGGGGGCCCGAACACCGGGGAGCTGTTTTTT.

This chain uses TRBV2 with TRBJ1-2; D is ambiguous. The CDR3 spans 13 residues. CDR1 SNHLY and CDR2 FYNNEI come from the germline V gene. V was pared by 9 bases and J by 10 bases, with 21 bases between. The CDR3 DNA is TGTGCCAGGCCTTCGGGGAAGGAATTAGTCTACACCTTC. Translating gives CARPSGKELVYTF.

The genes are TRBV4-3 and TRBJ1-2, with D uncertain. The CDR3 is 16 residues long. In germline, CDR1 is LGHNA, CDR2 YSLEER. Trimming shortened V by 0 bases and J by 1 base, and 12 bases separated the two germline ends. The CDR3 loop is CASSQETSGSNYGYTF. The CDR3 DNA sequence: TGCGCCAGCAGCCAAGAAACCTCGGGCAGTAACTATGGCTACACCTTC.

The chain joins TRBV28 to TRBJ1-2; the D gene is possibly TRBD1 (5 bases). Trimming cost V 3 bases and J 1 base, with 12 bases left between them. CDR1 MDHEN and CDR2 SYDVKM come from the germline V gene. This CDR3 has 15 residues. CDR3 DNA sequence: TGTGCCAGCAGTTTTTTGTCCAGGGATAACTATGGCTACACCTTC. It specifies CASSFLSRDNYGYTF.

V and J are TRBV7-8 and TRBJ2-7; no definite D call. The CDR3 has 15 amino acids. The ends were cut back, 1 base at V and 3 bases at J, with 13 bases in the middle. Germline V gene data show CDR1 as SGHVS and CDR2 as FQNEAQ. CDR3 sequence (DNA): TGTGCCAGCAGCTTAGGGATGCGGCAAGACTACGAGCAGTACTTC. Translated: CASSLGMRQDYEQYF. Full variable domain (rest looked up from reference TRBV7-8 and TRBJ2-7): GAGVSQSPRYKVAKRGQDVALRCDPISGHVSLFWYQQALGQGPEFLTYFQNEAQLDKSGLPSDRFFAERPEGSVSTLKIQRTQQEDSAVYLCASSLGMRQDYEQYFGPGTRLTVT.

The chain uses TRBV6-1 and TRBJ1-4, with D unresolved. The CDR3 sequence is 15 residues long. Germline lookup yields CDR1 MNHNS and CDR2 SASEGT. V was cut by 5 bases and J by 4 bases, with 14 bases left in between. The CDR3 is CASSTPVASNEKLFF. In DNA, the CDR3 is TGTGCCAGCAGTACCCCCGTGGCCAGTAATGAAAAACTGTTTTTT.

The chain uses TRBV7-3 and TRBJ2-3, with 7 nucleotides matching TRBD1. CDR3 length equals 15 residues. Germline CDR1 is SGHTA and CDR2 is FQGTGA. The V and J ends lost 5 bases and 2 bases, in that order; junction bases with no gene match: 7. The CDR3 loop is CASSLSGQNTDTQYF. CDR3 DNA: TGTGCCAGCAGCCTATCGGGACAGAACACAGATACGCAGTATTTT.

The V and J genes are TRBV28 and TRBJ1-2; a weak D match, TRBD1 (6 bases). The CDR3 runs to 14 residues. The ends were cut back, 2 bases at V and 3 bases at J, with 10 bases in the middle. The germline V gene has CDR1 MDHEN and CDR2 SYDVKM. The CDR3: CASSLRRTDYGYTF. DNA for the CDR3: TGTGCCAGCAGTTTAAGGCGGACAGACTATGGCTACACCTTC.

The chain couples TRBV2 to TRBJ1-2; 12 positions agree with TRBD1. CDR1 is SNHLY and CDR2 is FYNNEI in the germline V gene. The trim removed 9 bases at V and 5 bases at J, leaving 10 bases unmatched. This CDR3 spans 15 amino acids. CDR3 amino acids: CARGTGGSWSYGYTF. The CDR3 DNA reads TGTGCCAGAGGGACAGGGGGCTCGTGGAGTTATGGCTACACCTTC. Complete variable domain (other parts from reference TRBV2 and TRBJ1-2): EPEVTQTPSHQVTQMGQEVILRCVPISNHLYFYWYRQILGQKVEFLVSFYNNEISEKSEIFDDQFSVERPDGSNFTLKIRSTKLEDSAMYFCARGTGGSWSYGYTFGSGTRLTVV.

The genes are TRBV10-3 and TRBJ2-7; tentatively, D is TRBD2 (5 bases). V was clipped by 0 bases and J by 2 bases, with 8 bases between them. Germline V gene data show CDR1 as ENHRY and CDR2 as SYGVKD. This CDR3 has 14 amino acids. The CDR3 protein is CAISESGLTYEQYF. The CDR3 nucleotides read TGTGCCATCAGTGAGTCAGGACTCACCTACGAGCAGTACTTC.

The CDR3 nucleotides read TGTGCCAGCAGCGTAGGACAGCAAGAGACCCAGTACTTC. Amino acid sequence: CASSVGQQETQYF. The chain links TRBV9 to TRBJ2-5; TRBD1 is a possible D gene (5 bases). This CDR3 has 13 residues. Looked up from germline, CDR1 is SGDLS and CDR2 is YYNGEE. V shed 0 bases and J shed 2 bases, with 5 bases lying between them.